This is a list of T cell receptor beta chains from one sample in a study of T cells after somatic rescue of genetic block. The table came from immunoSEQ multiplex PCR; TCRdb's copy has only in-frame clones and leaves some out. The sample comprises approximately 67,000 clones, approximately 90% of which are singletons, and 3% rests with the top ten. The sequencing sample was made of peripheral blood mononuclear cells (PBMCs). These receptors came from a middle-aged man. Both conserved end residues are part of each CDR3. Fields, in order: V gene, clone size, J gene, D gene, CDR3 DNA, CDR3 protein. D genes are given only for firm matches. Clone size is given for some rows only: seen once, a few or many times, or a class if the clone is expanded.

V gene: TRBV5-4; clone size: .; J gene: TRBJ2-3; D gene: TRBD2; CDR3 DNA: TGTGCCAGCAGCTCTTGGACTAGCGGGGTGGATACGCAGTATTTT; CDR3 protein: CASSSWTSGVDTQYF
V gene: TRBV9; clone size: .; J gene: TRBJ2-7; D gene: .; CDR3 DNA: TGTGCCAGCAGCGTAGAGGGCGAAGAGAGCGAGCAGTACTTC; CDR3 protein: CASSVEGEESEQYF
V gene: TRBV11-2; clone size: once; J gene: TRBJ2-7; D gene: .; CDR3 DNA: TGTGCCAGCAGGAAAAACGGACAGATCACCTACGAGCAGTACTTC; CDR3 protein: CASRKNGQITYEQYF
V gene: TRBV11-1; clone size: .; J gene: TRBJ2-5; D gene: TRBD2; CDR3 DNA: TGTGCCAGCAGCTCATCCCGGACTAGCGGGGGTCTGCAAGAGACCCAGTACTTC; CDR3 protein: CASSSSRTSGGLQETQYF
V gene: TRBV7-2; clone size: .; J gene: TRBJ2-3; D gene: .; CDR3 DNA: TGTGCCAGCAGGCCCCCCACAGATACGCAGTATTTT; CDR3 protein: CASRPPTDTQYF
V gene: TRBV4-3; clone size: .; J gene: TRBJ2-5; D gene: TRBD2; CDR3 DNA: TGCGCCAGCAGCCCCGGGAGGGGGGAGACCCAGTACTTC; CDR3 protein: CASSPGRGETQYF
V gene: TRBV18; clone size: .; J gene: TRBJ2-1; D gene: .; CDR3 DNA: TGTGCCAGCTCACCGAGCGATAGCGTCGTGTCCTACAATGAGCAGTTCTTC; CDR3 protein: CASSPSDSVVSYNEQFF
V gene: TRBV7-2; clone size: once; J gene: TRBJ2-7; D gene: .; CDR3 DNA: TGTGCCAGCAGCTATGGGAGAAAAAGAACCTACGAGCAGTACTTC; CDR3 protein: CASSYGRKRTYEQYF
V gene: TRBV30; clone size: .; J gene: TRBJ1-2; D gene: .; CDR3 DNA: TGTGCCTGGAGACAGGGTACCCTTGGCTACACCTTC; CDR3 protein: CAWRQGTLGYTF
V gene: TRBV5-4; clone size: .; J gene: TRBJ2-7; D gene: .; CDR3 DNA: TGTGCCAGCAGCAACGACGAGGCCTACGAGCAGTACTTC; CDR3 protein: CASSNDEAYEQYF
V gene: TRBV5-1; clone size: .; J gene: TRBJ2-1; D gene: .; CDR3 DNA: TGCGCCAGCAGCTTGCCGTACAGCGACAATGAGCAGTTCTTC; CDR3 protein: CASSLPYSDNEQFF
V gene: TRBV30; clone size: .; J gene: TRBJ1-1; D gene: .; CDR3 DNA: TGTGCCTGGAGTGTATTTTGGGGGACCACTGAAGCTTTCTTT; CDR3 protein: CAWSVFWGTTEAFF
V gene: TRBV6-6; clone size: .; J gene: TRBJ1-3; D gene: .; CDR3 DNA: TGTGCCAGCCTAGACAATCTGGGGGCGGGAAGCACCATATATTTT; CDR3 protein: CASLDNLGAGSTIYF
V gene: TRBV2; clone size: .; J gene: TRBJ1-5; D gene: .; CDR3 DNA: TGTGCCATAAGAAGGGGTGACAATAGCAATCAGCCCCAGCATTTT; CDR3 protein: CAIRRGDNSNQPQHF
V gene: TRBV7-2; clone size: once; J gene: TRBJ2-7; D gene: .; CDR3 DNA: TGTGCCAGCAGCCAGACACGGTCCTACGAGCAGTACTTC; CDR3 protein: CASSQTRSYEQYF
V gene: TRBV30; clone size: .; J gene: TRBJ1-1; D gene: TRBD1; CDR3 DNA: TGTGCCTGGGACAGGGCGAACACTGAAGCTTTCTTT; CDR3 protein: CAWDRANTEAFF
V gene: TRBV28; clone size: once; J gene: TRBJ1-3; D gene: .; CDR3 DNA: TGTGCCAGCAGTTTTAGCGGAAACACCATATATTTT; CDR3 protein: CASSFSGNTIYF
V gene: TRBV29-1; clone size: .; J gene: TRBJ2-5; D gene: .; CDR3 DNA: TGCAGCGTTGTGCCCCCCTTCCAAGAGACCCAGTACTTC; CDR3 protein: CSVVPPFQETQYF
V gene: TRBV7-6; clone size: .; J gene: TRBJ2-7; D gene: .; CDR3 DNA: TGTGCCAGCAGCTTATTCCCCGACAGGTACGAGCAGTACTTC; CDR3 protein: CASSLFPDRYEQYF
V gene: TRBV7-6; clone size: .; J gene: TRBJ1-1; D gene: .; CDR3 DNA: TGTGCCAGCAGCCTCCGGGACACGGGACGGACTGAAGCTTTCTTT; CDR3 protein: CASSLRDTGRTEAFF
V gene: TRBV7-3; clone size: .; J gene: TRBJ1-1; D gene: TRBD1; CDR3 DNA: TGTGCCAGCAGCTTAGTGGGACAGGGGAAGGCTGAAGCTTTCTTT; CDR3 protein: CASSLVGQGKAEAFF
V gene: TRBV5-4; clone size: .; J gene: TRBJ2-2; D gene: TRBD2; CDR3 DNA: TGTGCCAGCAGCTCGGGGACTAGCGGGAGGGCTGGTTACACCGGGGAGCTGTTTTTT; CDR3 protein: CASSSGTSGRAGYTGELFF
V gene: TRBV28; clone size: .; J gene: TRBJ1-2; D gene: .; CDR3 DNA: TGTGCCAGCAAGTTTGGGGATAACTATGGCTACACCTTC; CDR3 protein: CASKFGDNYGYTF
V gene: TRBV19; clone size: .; J gene: TRBJ2-6; D gene: TRBD1; CDR3 DNA: TGTGCCAGTAGTATGACAGGGGGGACTGGGGCCAACGTCCTGACTTTC; CDR3 protein: CASSMTGGTGANVLTF
V gene: TRBV18; clone size: .; J gene: TRBJ1-1; D gene: .; CDR3 DNA: TGTGCCAGCTCACCTCGACCCCGAGGGGGGAACACTGAAGCTTTCTTT; CDR3 protein: CASSPRPRGGNTEAFF
V gene: TRBV11-2; clone size: .; J gene: TRBJ2-3; D gene: TRBD2; CDR3 DNA: TGTGCCAGCAGCTTAGTTCCGCGGGGGGGAGATACGCAGTATTTT; CDR3 protein: CASSLVPRGGDTQYF
V gene: TRBV4-1; clone size: .; J gene: TRBJ1-1; D gene: .; CDR3 DNA: TGCGCCAGCAGCCTGACAGACATGAACACTGAAGCTTTCTTT; CDR3 protein: CASSLTDMNTEAFF
V gene: TRBV6-1; clone size: .; J gene: TRBJ1-5; D gene: .; CDR3 DNA: TGTGCCAGCAGTGAAGCACCGCGGGGTGCTCAGCCCCAGCATTTT; CDR3 protein: CASSEAPRGAQPQHF
V gene: TRBV2; clone size: few; J gene: TRBJ1-5; D gene: TRBD1; CDR3 DNA: TGTGCCAGCGGGGATGACAGGGAGAGCAATCAGCCCCAGCATTTT; CDR3 protein: CASGDDRESNQPQHF
V gene: TRBV2; clone size: .; J gene: TRBJ1-1; D gene: TRBD1; CDR3 DNA: TGTGCCAGCAGTGTCGAAGGGGGCGGGGCAATTGAAGCTTTCTTT; CDR3 protein: CASSVEGGGAIEAFF
V gene: TRBV10-2; clone size: .; J gene: TRBJ1-1; D gene: .; CDR3 DNA: TGCGCCAGCAGTGAGTTCTGGGTGAACACTGAAGCTTTCTTT; CDR3 protein: CASSEFWVNTEAFF
V gene: TRBV7-6; clone size: large; J gene: TRBJ1-1; D gene: .; CDR3 DNA: TGTGCCAGCAGCCCGTCCCTCAACGGGCTATACGAAGCTTTCTTT; CDR3 protein: CASSPSLNGLYEAFF
V gene: TRBV28; clone size: .; J gene: TRBJ1-5; D gene: TRBD1; CDR3 DNA: TGTGCCAGCAGTTGGGCAGGGGGAGCTCAGCCCCAGCATTTT; CDR3 protein: CASSWAGGAQPQHF
V gene: TRBV6-4; clone size: .; J gene: TRBJ1-6; D gene: TRBD1; CDR3 DNA: TGTGCCAGCAGCTACTCCCGGGACAGTAATTCACCCCTCCACTTT; CDR3 protein: CASSYSRDSNSPLHF
V gene: TRBV6-6; clone size: .; J gene: TRBJ2-5; D gene: .; CDR3 DNA: TGTGCCAGCACGAGGGGGGAAGAGACCCAGTACTTC; CDR3 protein: CASTRGEETQYF
V gene: TRBV6-1; clone size: .; J gene: TRBJ1-1; D gene: .; CDR3 DNA: TGTGGGGCGGGCAGGAGGAACACTGAAGCTTTCTTT; CDR3 protein: CGAGRRNTEAFF
V gene: TRBV6-1; clone size: .; J gene: TRBJ1-1; D gene: .; CDR3 DNA: TGTGCCAGCAGTGATCCAGGGCGGGCGAACACTGAAGCTTTCTTT; CDR3 protein: CASSDPGRANTEAFF
V gene: TRBV7-9; clone size: .; J gene: TRBJ2-7; D gene: .; CDR3 DNA: TGTGCCAGCAGCTTAAGTGGCAGGTCGGGCGAGCAGTACTTC; CDR3 protein: CASSLSGRSGEQYF
V gene: TRBV2; clone size: .; J gene: TRBJ2-7; D gene: .; CDR3 DNA: TGTGCCAGCAGTGGGGTCACCTCCGACGAGCAGTACTTC; CDR3 protein: CASSGVTSDEQYF
V gene: TRBV19; clone size: .; J gene: TRBJ2-7; D gene: .; CDR3 DNA: TGTGCCAGTAGTATCGAATGGGGCGCTGGGGAGCAGTACTTC; CDR3 protein: CASSIEWGAGEQYF
V gene: TRBV14; clone size: .; J gene: TRBJ1-2; D gene: .; CDR3 DNA: TGTGCCAGCAGCCCCACGCCCAACTATGGCTACACCTTC; CDR3 protein: CASSPTPNYGYTF
V gene: TRBV11-3; clone size: .; J gene: TRBJ2-2; D gene: .; CDR3 DNA: TGTGCCAGCAGCCCGAGACTAGAGGACACCGGGGAGCTGTTTTTT; CDR3 protein: CASSPRLEDTGELFF
V gene: TRBV6-1; clone size: .; J gene: TRBJ2-1; D gene: .; CDR3 DNA: TGTGCCAGCAGTGTGAGTAGCCACAATGAGCAGTTCTTC; CDR3 protein: CASSVSSHNEQFF
V gene: TRBV6-1; clone size: .; J gene: TRBJ2-7; D gene: .; CDR3 DNA: TGTGCCAGCAGTGCCCGGGACGGATCCTACGAGCAGTACTTC; CDR3 protein: CASSARDGSYEQYF
V gene: TRBV10-2; clone size: .; J gene: TRBJ2-3; D gene: TRBD2; CDR3 DNA: TGCGCCAGCAAAGAAAGAGCGGGAGGAGGGACAGATACGCAGTATTTT; CDR3 protein: CASKERAGGGTDTQYF
V gene: TRBV5-1; clone size: .; J gene: TRBJ2-3; D gene: TRBD2; CDR3 DNA: TGCGCCAGCAGCTCATGGACTAGCGGGAACCCAACCAAGGATACGCAGTATTTT; CDR3 protein: CASSSWTSGNPTKDTQYF
V gene: TRBV28; clone size: .; J gene: TRBJ2-5; D gene: .; CDR3 DNA: TGTGCCAGCAGTTTCAGGGAGCAGGTGGAGACCCAGTACTTC; CDR3 protein: CASSFREQVETQYF
V gene: TRBV5-4; clone size: .; J gene: TRBJ1-2; D gene: .; CDR3 DNA: TGTGCCAGCAGCACAACGGGACCTAACCCGGGTACCTTC; CDR3 protein: CASSTTGPNPGTF
V gene: TRBV5-5; clone size: .; J gene: TRBJ2-3; D gene: .; CDR3 DNA: TGTGCCAGCAGCCCAGAGGGGTTCTTAGATACGCAGTATTTT; CDR3 protein: CASSPEGFLDTQYF
V gene: TRBV9; clone size: .; J gene: TRBJ2-3; D gene: .; CDR3 DNA: TGTGCCAGCAGCGTAGGTTCCAGGGTAACGCAGTATTTT; CDR3 protein: CASSVGSRVTQYF
V gene: TRBV6-1; clone size: .; J gene: TRBJ2-3; D gene: TRBD2; CDR3 DNA: TGTGCCAGCAGTAAGACTAGCGGCAGCACAGATACGCAGTATTTT; CDR3 protein: CASSKTSGSTDTQYF
V gene: TRBV5-1; clone size: .; J gene: TRBJ2-5; D gene: TRBD2; CDR3 DNA: TGCGCCAGCAGCTTGGAAGGGACTAGCGGGGCCCGGGGCCAGTACTTC; CDR3 protein: CASSLEGTSGARGQYF
V gene: TRBV5-1; clone size: .; J gene: TRBJ1-2; D gene: .; CDR3 DNA: TGCGCCAGCAGCTTCGGGGATGGCTACACCTTC; CDR3 protein: CASSFGDGYTF
V gene: TRBV9; clone size: .; J gene: TRBJ2-2; D gene: .; CDR3 DNA: TGTGCCAGCAATCTGGGGGCCCGCGTTAGCACCGGGGAGCTGTTTTTT; CDR3 protein: CASNLGARVSTGELFF
V gene: TRBV7-2; clone size: .; J gene: TRBJ2-2; D gene: .; CDR3 DNA: TGTGCCAGCAGCCGACAGAAATTACCCGGGGAGCTGTTTTTT; CDR3 protein: CASSRQKLPGELFF
V gene: TRBV7-2; clone size: once; J gene: TRBJ2-4; D gene: .; CDR3 DNA: TGTGCCAGCAGCTCCCCGACGTTAGCCAAAAACATTCAGTACTTC; CDR3 protein: CASSSPTLAKNIQYF
V gene: TRBV4-3; clone size: .; J gene: TRBJ2-7; D gene: TRBD2; CDR3 DNA: TGCGCCAGCAGCCCCCAGACTAGCGGGGTCTCCTACGAGCAGTACTTC; CDR3 protein: CASSPQTSGVSYEQYF
V gene: TRBV7-8; clone size: .; J gene: TRBJ2-1; D gene: TRBD2; CDR3 DNA: TGTGCCAGCAGTCAAGGGGTACTAGCGGGGACTTCCTACAATGAGCAGTTCTTC; CDR3 protein: CASSQGVLAGTSYNEQFF
V gene: TRBV4-1; clone size: once; J gene: TRBJ2-7; D gene: .; CDR3 DNA: TGCGCCAGCAGCCAGACTACAGGGTACGCGGGAAGATACGAGCAGTACTTC; CDR3 protein: CASSQTTGYAGRYEQYF
V gene: TRBV6-1; clone size: .; J gene: TRBJ2-7; D gene: TRBD2; CDR3 DNA: TGTGCCAGCAGGACTAGCGGGAGCTACGAGCAGTACTTC; CDR3 protein: CASRTSGSYEQYF